The text below deals with one T cell receptor (beta chain). The antigen is undetermined. This table comes from immunoSEQ multiplex PCR, and its TCRdb copy is limited to in-frame clones, with some not included. The sample consists of approximately 360,000 clones, roughly 80% of them appearing once. This entry is derived from a study of Ad26.COV2.S vaccination and SARS-CoV-2 variants. Whole-study findings and limits: Following vaccination, spike-specific CD8+ and CD4+ T cell responses reportedly exhibited substantial breadth.

Treatment reported: 15 to 20 received Ad26.COV2.S at low or high dose, single or two shots; several received placebo; per-sample allocation not given. At day 63 after the first vaccine or placebo injection, samples were drawn. Looked up from germline, CDR1 is MNHEY and CDR2 is SMNVEV (reference sequence). The V gene lost 4 bases and the J gene lost 4 bases, with 13 bases spanning the gap. This CDR3 has 14 residues. The chain couples TRBV27 to TRBJ1-1; D gene ambiguous. The sequence derives from a person between 18 and 65 years old who received the Ad26.COV2.S COVID-19 vaccine or a placebo. The material was peripheral blood, obtained in a trial of Ad26.COV2.S vaccine versus placebo. DNA of the CDR3: TGTGCCAGCAGTTCCAGGAACCCCCCCACTGAAGCTTTCTTT. Translation gives CASSSRNPPTEAFF.